This TCR beta chain was identified in a study of PD-1 blockade in classical Hodgkin lymphoma (TCRdb year 2020). Looking at the study overall: Nivolumab dosing was 3 mg/kg intravenously every 2 weeks, continuing until either disease progression or unacceptable toxicity. A peripheral blood immune signature of response to PD-1 blockade in classical Hodgkin lymphoma was defined using TCR beta sequencing and CyTOF.

With regard to this clone: Its antigen has not been determined. Qualities for individual bases were not recorded, and no much larger clone is one base off.

Per the publication, the time point label means: cycle 4 day 1 (C4D1), after more than five weeks of nivolumab. Relapse after autologous stem cell transplantation had occurred in all trial patients, and cohorts A, B and C were distinguished by prior brentuximab vedotin exposure. A total of approximately 51 patients with relapsed/refractory classical Hodgkin lymphoma made up the trial cohort, and each patient's best overall response was complete response, partial response or progressive disease. Single-agent nivolumab was administered to trial patients in the multi-cohort phase II CheckMate 205 trial. Best overall response was determined by an independent review committee according to the 2007 International Working Group response criteria. PBMCs from the trial were collected at three points: immediately before nivolumab initiation (C1D1), and during therapy at cycle 2 day 1 and cycle 4 day 1. Peripheral blood was collected in 8 mL Vacutainer Cell Preparation Tubes, from which PBMCs were isolated by centrifugation and then cryopreserved.

Overall study outcomes, separate from this receptor: The study was limited to a single clinical trial cohort, and causes of repertoire differences, possibly disease activity or prior therapy, remained undefined. Lower diversity was seen in patients whose nivolumab began less than 1 year after ASCT, and these patients were left out of later analyses so that immune reconstitution would not confound the results. A significant rise by C4D1 was seen in CD4+ but not CD8+ TCR diversity (p=0.0027 vs p=0.16), with the rise being most apparent in complete responders (p=0.02). Baseline TCR diversity was reported as lower in newly diagnosed patients than in healthy donors, and lower still in relapsed/refractory patients. Trial patients achieving complete response had baseline diversity similar to newly diagnosed patients, whereas partial responders and progressors had significantly lower diversity.

V has 7 bases trimmed and J has 2 bases trimmed; junction bases matching no gene number 4. Based on the germline V gene, the CDR1 and CDR2 sequences are SNHLY and FYNNEI. The CDR3 spans 13 residues, from the cysteine through the phenylalanine. Kept here is only the CDR3 DNA, which spans 39 bases and is read in frame from base 1. Genomic DNA was extracted with the Qiagen DNeasy kit from unsorted PBMCs and from negatively selected CD4+ and CD8+ fractions. Using primers that anneal to V and J segments, immunoSEQ multiplex PCR amplified the TCR beta CDR3 regions. A synthetic immune receptor repertoire was used to minimize amplification bias, and any remaining bias was removed computationally after sequencing. The study's own analysis went as follows. Repertoire diversity was quantified as the Shannon entropy index using custom Python scripts. Unsorted, CD4+ and CD8+ repertoires were analyzed separately, except in combined analyses where CD4+ and CD8+ sequences were merged in silico. Clonal expansion was defined as a frequency increase of at least 2-fold after treatment compared with C1D1, and clones undetected at baseline were assigned a pseudocount of 0.5. Singleton clones were defined as clones with 0 or 1 copy at C1D1, and non-singleton clones were defined as clones with 2 or more copies. Clones expanded in unsorted samples were annotated as CD4+, CD8+ or unknown by matching protein sequences in sorted samples from the same patient. Wilcoxon tests on paired samples were used to test changes in diversity from C1D1 to C4D1. The immuneACCESS repertoire file appears here via TCRdb, limited to in-frame rearrangements. These files lack a portion of the clones; in checked studies, under half of the deficit traces to unresolved V genes, and the cause of the others is not known. V, J and clone size were drawn from that table, and D and trimming were deduced from the DNA. For this sample there are roughly 100,000 clones; roughly nine tenths appear just once. Of the sample, 15% to 20% falls within the top ten clones.

This clonotype originated in a human donor with classical Hodgkin lymphoma. This receptor chain uses TRBV2 and TRBJ1-1; TRBD1 fits 7 bases in the junction. Sequencing was performed on peripheral blood mononuclear cells (PBMCs), taken before the fourth cycle of nivolumab. DNA sequence: TGTGCCAGCATACGGGACAGCAACACTGAAGCTTTCTTT. Translated, this is CASIRDSNTEAFF. The CDR3 plus the reference TRBV2 and TRBJ1-1 genes for the other parts give the full variable domain: EPEVTQTPSHQVTQMGQEVILRCVPISNHLYFYWYRQILGQKVEFLVSFYNNEISEKSEIFDDQFSVERPDGSNFTLKIRSTKLEDSAMYFCASIRDSNTEAFFGQGTRLTVV.